This is a list of T cell receptor beta chains from one sample in a study of shared clonotypes between healthy human individuals. The table came from immunoSEQ multiplex PCR; TCRdb's copy has only in-frame clones and leaves some out. Of 850,000 to 1,100,000 clones listed, roughly 80% are singletons. Sequencing was performed on memory CD4+ T cells from PBMCs. These receptors originate from a man aged 18 to 29 in good health. Some clones in this sample may be carry-over from other donors' samples. The CDR3 runs from the conserved cysteine through the conserved F or W. The order of the fields is V gene, CDR3 length, clone size, D gene, J gene, CDR3 protein, CDR3 DNA. The D gene is left open where the match is weak. A row's size may be missing; if present it is once, few, many or a size class.

V: TRBV28
length: 14
size: .
D: .
J: TRBJ2-2
CDR3: CASSLNYVTGELFF
DNA: TGTGCCAGCAGTTTGAACTACGTCACCGGGGAGCTGTTTTTT

V: TRBV7-2
length: 15
size: .
D: .
J: TRBJ2-7
CDR3: CASRRLGSRSGEQYF
DNA: TGTGCCAGCAGGCGCCTTGGTAGCCGCTCCGGCGAGCAGTACTTC

V: TRBV30
length: 14
size: .
D: TRBD1
J: TRBJ1-1
CDR3: CAWLDRGLNTEAFF
DNA: TGTGCCTGGCTGGACAGGGGGCTTAACACTGAAGCTTTCTTT

V: TRBV19
length: 14
size: .
D: .
J: TRBJ1-4
CDR3: CASSKIEWDEKLFF
DNA: TGTGCCAGTAGTAAGATCGAGTGGGATGAAAAACTGTTTTTT

V: TRBV10-3
length: 14
size: once
D: TRBD2
J: TRBJ2-7
CDR3: CATAPGGGFSEQYF
DNA: TGTGCCACCGCCCCCGGGGGAGGGTTTTCCGAGCAGTACTTC

V: TRBV5-8
length: 12
size: .
D: .
J: TRBJ1-4
CDR3: CASSPQGEKLFF
DNA: TGTGCCAGCAGCCCACAAGGCGAAAAACTGTTTTTT

V: TRBV29-1
length: 15
size: .
D: .
J: TRBJ1-1
CDR3: CSVQMSWAVNTEAFF
DNA: TGCAGCGTTCAAATGAGCTGGGCGGTAAACACTGAAGCTTTCTTT

V: TRBV5-1
length: 16
size: few
D: TRBD2
J: TRBJ2-1
CDR3: CASSGKTSGDYNEQFF
DNA: TGCGCCAGCAGCGGGAAGACTAGCGGGGATTACAATGAGCAGTTCTTC

V: TRBV6-6
length: 13
size: few
D: .
J: TRBJ1-5
CDR3: CASSYGDNQPQHF
DNA: TGTGCCAGCAGTTACGGTGACAATCAGCCCCAGCATTTT

V: TRBV5-1
length: 15
size: .
D: .
J: TRBJ1-4
CDR3: CASSLLGGSREKLFF
DNA: TGCGCCAGCAGCTTACTGGGGGGGTCTCGAGAAAAACTGTTTTTT

V: TRBV7-2
length: 16
size: once
D: .
J: TRBJ2-2
CDR3: CASSGRQLTNTGELFF
DNA: TGTGCCAGCAGCGGACGACAGCTAACGAACACCGGGGAGCTGTTTTTT

V: TRBV30
length: 13
size: .
D: TRBD1
J: TRBJ2-7
CDR3: CASSGQGGHEQYF
DNA: TGTGCCTCCTCGGGACAGGGTGGCCACGAGCAGTACTTC

V: TRBV4-2
length: 13
size: .
D: .
J: TRBJ1-3
CDR3: CASSQEIRNTIYF
DNA: TGTGCCAGCAGCCAAGAGATAAGAAACACCATATATTTT

V: TRBV4-3
length: 13
size: .
D: TRBD1
J: TRBJ1-2
CDR3: CASSPRGSYGYTF
DNA: TGCGCCAGCAGCCCCAGGGGGTCCTATGGCTACACCTTC

V: TRBV9
length: 14
size: .
D: .
J: TRBJ2-2
CDR3: CASSGTDRSGELFF
DNA: TGTGCCAGCAGCGGGACGGACAGATCCGGGGAGCTGTTTTTT

V: TRBV28
length: 15
size: few
D: .
J: TRBJ1-3
CDR3: CASSRQVFSGNTIYF
DNA: TGTGCCAGTTCCCGACAGGTTTTCTCTGGAAACACCATATATTTT

V: TRBV4-1
length: 15
size: .
D: TRBD2
J: TRBJ2-3
CDR3: CASSPLGLAGYTQYF
DNA: TGCGCCAGCAGCCCTTTGGGACTAGCGGGATATACGCAGTATTTT

V: TRBV2
length: 12
size: once
D: .
J: TRBJ2-5
CDR3: CASSRGTETQYF
DNA: TGTGCCAGCAGCCGGGGGACCGAGACCCAGTACTTC

V: TRBV15
length: 13
size: .
D: .
J: TRBJ2-7
CDR3: CATSWDNSYEQYF
DNA: TGTGCCACCAGTTGGGACAACTCCTACGAGCAGTACTTC

V: TRBV9
length: 17
size: once
D: TRBD1
J: TRBJ2-7
CDR3: CASSPKKPGQGFYEQYF
DNA: TGTGCCAGCAGCCCCAAGAAGCCGGGACAGGGGTTCTACGAGCAGTACTTC

V: TRBV6-1
length: 15
size: .
D: TRBD1
J: TRBJ1-5
CDR3: CASSGGQGGNQPQHF
DNA: TGTGCCAGCAGCGGCGGACAGGGGGGGAATCAGCCCCAGCATTTT

V: TRBV28
length: 19
size: .
D: .
J: TRBJ1-1
CDR3: CASSQDPGLFGSGVGASFF
DNA: .

V: TRBV27
length: 11
size: once
D: .
J: TRBJ2-7
CDR3: CASSDLYEQYF
DNA: TGTGCCAGCAGCGACCTCTACGAGCAGTACTTC

V: TRBV6-1
length: 16
size: once
D: TRBD1
J: TRBJ1-2
CDR3: CASSEGQGGSAYGYTF
DNA: TGTGCCAGCAGTGAGGGACAGGGGGGATCGGCTTATGGCTACACCTTC

V: TRBV28
length: 14
size: .
D: .
J: TRBJ1-1
CDR3: CASSFGTRNTEAFF
DNA: TGTGCCAGCAGTTTCGGAACCAGAAACACTGAAGCTTTCTTT

V: TRBV9
length: 16
size: .
D: TRBD1
J: TRBJ2-5
CDR3: CASSVEGTGLGVTQYF
DNA: TGTGCCAGCAGCGTAGAAGGGACAGGGCTAGGAGTGACCCAGTACTTC

V: TRBV6-5
length: 15
size: many
D: TRBD2
J: TRBJ2-1
CDR3: CASRGLAGGYNEQFF
DNA: TGTGCCAGCCGGGGTTTAGCGGGAGGGTACAATGAGCAGTTCTTC

V: TRBV30
length: 13
size: few
D: .
J: TRBJ1-3
CDR3: CAWSVTGLSTIYF
DNA: TGTGCCTGGAGTGTTACAGGGTTAAGCACCATATATTTT

V: TRBV15
length: 14
size: .
D: .
J: TRBJ1-3
CDR3: CATSSYSSGNTIYF
DNA: TGTGCCACCAGCAGCTACAGCTCTGGAAACACCATATATTTT

V: TRBV30
length: 15
size: .
D: TRBD2
J: TRBJ2-3
CDR3: CAWSLGTSGVDTQYF
DNA: TGTGCCTGGAGTCTCGGGACTAGCGGGGTAGATACGCAGTATTTT

V: TRBV2
length: 14
size: .
D: TRBD1
J: TRBJ2-7
CDR3: CASSEQGVFDEQYF
DNA: TGTGCCAGCAGTGAACAGGGGGTGTTTGACGAGCAGTACTTC

V: TRBV5-1
length: 16
size: .
D: .
J: TRBJ1-3
CDR3: CASSLSSGIYGNTIYF
DNA: TGCGCCAGCAGCTTAAGCTCAGGGATATACGGAAACACCATATATTTT

V: TRBV6-6
length: 13
size: .
D: .
J: TRBJ1-2
CDR3: CASSEEIIYGYTF
DNA: TGTGCCAGCAGTGAGGAAATCATCTATGGCTACACCTTC

V: TRBV4-1
length: 16
size: few
D: .
J: TRBJ1-4
CDR3: CASSQAKRAVNEKLFF
DNA: TGCGCCAGCAGCCAAGCTAAGAGGGCAGTTAATGAAAAACTGTTTTTT

V: TRBV20-1
length: 11
size: few
D: .
J: TRBJ1-2
CDR3: CSASRGEGYTF
DNA: TGCAGTGCTAGTCGGGGGGAGGGCTACACCTTC

V: TRBV7-2
length: 17
size: .
D: TRBD1
J: TRBJ2-3
CDR3: CASSLTRRQGSTDTQYF
DNA: TGTGCCAGCAGCTTGACGAGGCGACAGGGAAGCACAGATACGCAGTATTTT

V: TRBV11-1
length: 14
size: .
D: TRBD1
J: TRBJ2-4
CDR3: CASSRDRGSDIQYF
DNA: TGTGCCAGCAGCCGGGACAGGGGCTCAGACATTCAGTACTTC

V: TRBV7-6
length: 18
size: .
D: TRBD2
J: TRBJ2-5
CDR3: CASSRPGTSGNKAETQYF
DNA: TGTGCCAGCAGCCGGCCGGGGACTAGCGGGAACAAGGCAGAGACCCAGTACTTC

V: TRBV4-3
length: 14
size: once
D: .
J: TRBJ2-7
CDR3: CASSQEAVSYEQYF
DNA: TGCGCCAGCAGCCAAGAGGCAGTCTCCTACGAGCAGTACTTC

V: TRBV2
length: 13
size: .
D: .
J: TRBJ1-1
CDR3: CASRQDSNTEAFF
DNA: TGTGCCAGCCGACAGGACTCGAACACTGAAGCTTTCTTT

V: TRBV4-1
length: 19
size: .
D: TRBD1
J: TRBJ2-7
CDR3: CASSYQISHGTGNLYEQYF
DNA: TGCGCCAGCAGCTACCAAATATCCCACGGGACAGGGAACCTCTACGAGCAGTACTTC

V: TRBV5-6
length: 16
size: .
D: .
J: TRBJ1-3
CDR3: CASSSGPGVRVNTIYF
DNA: TGTGCCAGCAGCTCCGGACCCGGGGTTCGGGTAAACACCATATATTTT

V: TRBV6-1
length: 15
size: .
D: .
J: TRBJ1-4
CDR3: CASLGRGFRNEKLFF
DNA: TGTGCCAGCTTAGGTCGAGGGTTCCGAAATGAAAAACTGTTTTTT

V: TRBV28
length: 16
size: .
D: TRBD1
J: TRBJ2-1
CDR3: CASSTLGQGNRNEQFF
DNA: TGTGCCAGCAGTACCCTGGGACAGGGTAATCGCAATGAGCAGTTCTTC

V: TRBV10-2
length: 15
size: .
D: .
J: TRBJ1-2
CDR3: CASSDLDRGNYGYTF
DNA: TGCGCCAGCAGTGACCTGGACAGAGGCAACTATGGCTACACCTTC

V: TRBV7-3
length: 16
size: .
D: .
J: TRBJ2-5
CDR3: CASSLSPHGSGETQYF
DNA: TGTGCCAGCAGCTTAAGCCCCCATGGGTCAGGCGAGACCCAGTACTTC

V: TRBV7-2
length: 16
size: .
D: .
J: TRBJ2-5
CDR3: CASSPGTHPGGETQYF
DNA: TGTGCCAGCAGCCCCGGGACACACCCCGGAGGGGAGACCCAGTACTTC

V: TRBV6-1
length: 15
size: .
D: TRBD1
J: TRBJ2-3
CDR3: CASSVDRGSADTQYF
DNA: TGTGCCAGCAGTGTGGACAGGGGCTCGGCGGATACGCAGTATTTT

V: TRBV4-2
length: 15
size: few
D: .
J: TRBJ2-7
CDR3: CASSQPQASSYEQYF
DNA: TGTGCCAGCAGCCAACCACAGGCGAGCTCCTACGAGCAGTACTTC

V: TRBV5-1
length: 16
size: .
D: TRBD2
J: TRBJ2-1
CDR3: CASSLGGTSVYNEQFF
DNA: TGCGCCAGCAGCTTGGGCGGGACTAGCGTCTACAATGAGCAGTTCTTC

V: TRBV19
length: 14
size: few
D: TRBD1
J: TRBJ2-7
CDR3: CASSPRGQDYEQYF
DNA: TGTGCCAGTAGTCCCCGGGGACAGGACTACGAGCAGTACTTC

V: TRBV9
length: 15
size: .
D: .
J: TRBJ2-2
CDR3: CASSVAGERTGELFF
DNA: TGTGCCAGCAGCGTAGCGGGAGAACGTACCGGGGAGCTGTTTTTT

V: TRBV7-8
length: 16
size: .
D: .
J: TRBJ2-7
CDR3: CASSIRLGEGFYEQYF
DNA: TGTGCCAGCAGCATCAGACTGGGAGAAGGGTTCTACGAGCAGTACTTC

V: TRBV19
length: 17
size: .
D: .
J: TRBJ2-1
CDR3: CASSTTLAESSYNEQFF
DNA: TGTGCCAGTAGTACGACGCTGGCGGAGAGCTCCTACAATGAGCAGTTCTTC

V: TRBV5-6
length: 15
size: .
D: TRBD1
J: TRBJ2-5
CDR3: CASSLSLGQGETQYF
DNA: TGTGCCAGCAGCTTGTCTCTGGGACAGGGAGAGACCCAGTACTTC